The sequence of this TCR gamma chain was determined in a study of Vδ1+ human thymocytes. Broader study findings: Thymic TRG and TRD repertoires appeared highly polyclonal, with Gaussian CDR3 length distributions. Unlike peripheral blood Vdelta1+ controls, thymic delta-chain sequences included approximately 21% Vdelta2 and few Vdelta3.

RNA was extracted from the cells and then reverse transcribed. CDR3 amplicons came from multiplex PCR with pooled V-gene forward and constant-region reverse primers. TCRdb reapplied CATT to the multiplex PCR reads. The table records some 22,000 gamma-chain clones, about 13% of them present only once. CDR1 and CDR2 from the germline V gene are VENAVY and YDSYNSRV. V was clipped by 2 bases and J by 3 bases; unmatched bases: 7. The CDR3 is 14 residues long. Between about 98% and 99.6% of sorted thymocytes were Vdelta1+. This clone occurred a few times. Its antigen is unknown. The sequencing sample was made of Vdelta1+ gamma-delta thymocytes from the thymus. Noted subset: FACS-sorted CD3+ TCRalphabeta- TCRVdelta1+ TCRVdelta2- thymocytes. The chain recombines TRGV8 with TRGJ1 or TRGJ2. The receptor's source is a child younger than two who had congenital heart surgery. The CDR3: CATWDTQPYYKKLF. Here the CDR3 DNA reads TGTGCCACCTGGGATACCCAACCTTATTATAAGAAACTCTTT.